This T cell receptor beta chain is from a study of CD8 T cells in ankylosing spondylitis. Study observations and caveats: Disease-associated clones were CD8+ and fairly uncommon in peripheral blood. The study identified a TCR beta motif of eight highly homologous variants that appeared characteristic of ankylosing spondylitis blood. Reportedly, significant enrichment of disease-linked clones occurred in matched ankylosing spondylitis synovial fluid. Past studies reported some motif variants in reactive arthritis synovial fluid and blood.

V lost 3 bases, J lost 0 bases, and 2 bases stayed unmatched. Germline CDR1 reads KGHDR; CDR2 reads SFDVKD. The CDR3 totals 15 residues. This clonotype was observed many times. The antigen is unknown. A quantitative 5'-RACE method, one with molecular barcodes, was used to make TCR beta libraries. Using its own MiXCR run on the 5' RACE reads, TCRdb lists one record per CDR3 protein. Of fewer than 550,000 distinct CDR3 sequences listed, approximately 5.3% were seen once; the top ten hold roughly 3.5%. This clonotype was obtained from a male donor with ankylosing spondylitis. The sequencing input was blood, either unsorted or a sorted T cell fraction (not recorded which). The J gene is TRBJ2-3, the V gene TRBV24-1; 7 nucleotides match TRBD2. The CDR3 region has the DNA TGTGCCACCAGTGATCGGACTAGGAGCACAGATACGCAGTATTTT. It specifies CATSDRTRSTDTQYF.